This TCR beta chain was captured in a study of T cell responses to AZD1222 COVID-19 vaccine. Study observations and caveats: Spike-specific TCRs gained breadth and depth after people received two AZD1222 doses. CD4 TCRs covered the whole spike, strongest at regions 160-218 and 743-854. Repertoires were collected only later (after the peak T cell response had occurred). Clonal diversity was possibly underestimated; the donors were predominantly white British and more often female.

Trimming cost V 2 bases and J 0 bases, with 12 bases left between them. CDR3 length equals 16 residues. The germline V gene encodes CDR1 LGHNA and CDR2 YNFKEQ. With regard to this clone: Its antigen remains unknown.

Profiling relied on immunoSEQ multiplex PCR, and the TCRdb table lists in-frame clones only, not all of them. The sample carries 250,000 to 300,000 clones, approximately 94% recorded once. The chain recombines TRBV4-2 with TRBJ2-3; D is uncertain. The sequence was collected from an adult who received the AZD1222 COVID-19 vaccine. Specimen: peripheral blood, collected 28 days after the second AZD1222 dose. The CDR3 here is CASSQRASSSTDTQYF. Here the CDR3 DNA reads TGTGCCAGCAGCCAAAGAGCTTCCTCTAGCACAGATACGCAGTATTTT.